This TCR beta chain was recorded in a study of control samples from healthy donors and cancer patients. This clone was seen only once. Generated by immunoSEQ multiplex PCR, the TCRdb table keeps only in-frame clones and is missing some. The top ten hold 2.8% of the sample, which has 65,000 to 90,000 clones, around 93% seen once. The CDR3 has 14 residues. Per germline, CDR1 KGHSH and CDR2 LQKENI. Between the trimmed V and J ends, which lost 11 bases and 1 base, there was a span of 14 bases. Source material: blood. The rearrangement links TRBV18 to TRBJ1-4, with a tentative D call TRBD1 (5 bases). The source of this sequence is a woman aged 30 to 39 in good health. In DNA, the CDR3 is TGTGCCTCAAAAATCGGGGGAACTAATGAAAAACTGTTTTTT. It encodes CASKIGGTNEKLFF.